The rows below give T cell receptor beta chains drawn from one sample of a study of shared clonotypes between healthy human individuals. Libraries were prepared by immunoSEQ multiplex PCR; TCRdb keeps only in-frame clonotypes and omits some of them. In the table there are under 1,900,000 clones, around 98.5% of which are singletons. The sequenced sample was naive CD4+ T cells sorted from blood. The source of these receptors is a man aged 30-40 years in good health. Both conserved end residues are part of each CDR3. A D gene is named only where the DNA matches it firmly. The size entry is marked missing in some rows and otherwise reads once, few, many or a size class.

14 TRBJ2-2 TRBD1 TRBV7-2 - CASSSGQTTGELFF TGTGCCAGCAGCTCGGGACAGACGACCGGGGAGCTGTTTTTT
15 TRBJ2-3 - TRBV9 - CASSVVGASTDTQYF TGTGCCAGCAGCGTAGTCGGAGCTAGCACAGATACGCAGTATTTT
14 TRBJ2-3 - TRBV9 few CASSVGSRTDTQYF TGTGCCAGCAGCGTAGGTTCCCGCACAGATACGCAGTATTTT
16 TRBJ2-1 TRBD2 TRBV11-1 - CASSGLAGSAYNEQFF TGTGCCAGCAGCGGATTAGCGGGATCTGCCTACAATGAGCAGTTCTTC
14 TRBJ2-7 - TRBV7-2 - CASSLSRVSYEQYF TGTGCCAGCAGCTTAAGCAGGGTCTCCTACGAGCAGTACTTC
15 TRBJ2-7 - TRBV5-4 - CASSLGTALSYEQYF TGTGCCAGCAGCTTGGGGACAGCCCTTTCCTACGAGCAGTACTTC
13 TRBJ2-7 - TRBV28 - CASSRPDPGGEYF TGTGCCAGCAGCCGCCCAGACCCGGGGGGCGAGTACTTC
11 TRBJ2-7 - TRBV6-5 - CASGRGGEQYF TGTGCCTCCGGCAGGGGAGGCGAGCAGTACTTC
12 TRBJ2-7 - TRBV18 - CASSPVSYEQYF TGTGCCAGCTCCCCCGTGTCCTACGAGCAGTACTTC
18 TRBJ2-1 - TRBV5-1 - CASSPKPEKISSYNEQFF TGCGCCAGCAGCCCGAAGCCCGAAAAAATAAGCTCCTACAATGAGCAGTTCTTC
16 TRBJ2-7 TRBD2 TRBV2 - CASRGQLAGGSYEQYF TGTGCCAGCAGGGGACAGCTAGCGGGAGGCTCCTACGAGCAGTACTTC
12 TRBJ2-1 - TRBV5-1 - CASSLPLQEQFF TGCGCCAGCAGCTTGCCCCTCCAGGAGCAGTTCTTC
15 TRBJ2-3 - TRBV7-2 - CASSHRDGLTDTQYF TGTGCCAGCAGCCACCGGGACGGACTTACAGATACGCAGTATTTT
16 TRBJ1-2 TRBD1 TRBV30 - CAWSGGQGAANYGYTF TGTGCCTGGAGTGGGGGACAGGGGGCCGCTAACTATGGCTACACCTTC
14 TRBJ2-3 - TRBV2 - CAIPRVLGTDTQYF TGTGCCATTCCGAGGGTTTTAGGCACAGATACGCAGTATTTT
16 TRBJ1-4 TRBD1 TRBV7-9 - CASSSTGTGLSEKLFF TGTGCCAGCAGCTCTACCGGGACAGGGCTGTCTGAAAAACTGTTTTTT
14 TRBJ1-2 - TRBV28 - CASSLFQGLFGYTF TGTGCCAGCAGTTTATTTCAGGGGTTGTTTGGCTACACCTTC
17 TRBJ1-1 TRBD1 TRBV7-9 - CASSFSISRTGLLEAFF TGTGCCAGCAGCTTTTCCATATCGCGGACAGGGCTACTTGAAGCTTTCTTT
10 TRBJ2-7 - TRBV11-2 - CASSLGEQYF TGTGCCAGCAGCTTAGGCGAGCAGTACTTC
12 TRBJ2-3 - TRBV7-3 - CASSTRTDTQYF TGTGCCAGCAGCACCCGCACAGATACGCAGTATTTT
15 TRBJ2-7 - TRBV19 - CASGPRASRVYEQYF TGTGCCAGTGGGCCTCGGGCCTCGAGGGTGTACGAGCAGTACTTC
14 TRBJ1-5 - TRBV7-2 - CASSWVGGNQPQHF TGTGCCAGCAGCTGGGTTGGCGGCAATCAGCCCCAGCATTTT
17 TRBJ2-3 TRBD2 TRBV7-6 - CASSLFAAGGFVDTQYF TGTGCCAGCAGCTTATTCGCAGCGGGAGGTTTTGTAGATACGCAGTATTTT
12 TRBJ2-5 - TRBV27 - CASSYQGETQYF TGTGCCAGCAGTTACCAGGGAGAGACCCAGTACTTC
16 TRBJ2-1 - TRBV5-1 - CASKGHSGGPYNEQFF TGCGCCAGCAAGGGGCATAGCGGAGGGCCCTACAATGAGCAGTTCTTC
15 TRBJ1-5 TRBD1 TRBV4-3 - CASSPDRNSNQPQHF TGCGCCAGCAGCCCGGACAGGAATAGCAATCAGCCCCAGCATTTT
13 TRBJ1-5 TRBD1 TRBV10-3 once CAITGQAGQPQHF TGTGCCATCACCGGACAGGCGGGTCAGCCCCAGCATTTT
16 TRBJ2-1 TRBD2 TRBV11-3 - CASSLGGLAGGIEQFF TGTGCCAGCAGCTTAGGGGGACTAGCGGGAGGCATTGAGCAGTTCTTC
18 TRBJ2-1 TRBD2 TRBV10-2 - CASSRAGTSGSSYNEQFF TGCGCCAGCAGTAGAGCCGGGACTAGCGGGAGCTCCTACAATGAGCAGTTCTTC
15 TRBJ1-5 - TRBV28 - CASSFPLGSNQPQHF TGTGCCAGCAGTTTCCCGCTAGGTTCCAATCAGCCCCAGCATTTT
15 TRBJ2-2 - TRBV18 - CASSPQAENTGELFF TGTGCCAGCTCACCACAGGCGGAAAACACCGGGGAGCTGTTTTTT
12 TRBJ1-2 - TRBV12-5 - CASGSSGDGYTF TGTGCTAGTGGTTCGTCAGGGGATGGCTACACCTTC
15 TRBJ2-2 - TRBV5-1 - CASSSTRIGTGELFF TGCGCCAGCAGCTCTACTAGGATAGGGACCGGGGAGCTGTTTTTT
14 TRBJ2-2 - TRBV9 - CASSAAIDTGELFF TGTGCCAGCAGCGCCGCCATAGACACCGGGGAGCTGTTTTTT
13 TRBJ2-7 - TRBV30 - CAWARDPSYEQYF TGTGCCTGGGCCCGGGACCCCTCCTACGAGCAGTACTTC
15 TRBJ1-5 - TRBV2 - CASKPGGRSNQPQHF TGTGCCAGCAAGCCAGGAGGCAGGAGCAATCAGCCCCAGCATTTT
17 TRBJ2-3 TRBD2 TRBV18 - CASSPPWAGAGTDTQYF TGTGCCAGCTCACCACCTTGGGCGGGAGCTGGCACAGATACGCAGTATTTT
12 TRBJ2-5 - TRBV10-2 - CASRGGGETQYF TGCGCCAGCAGAGGAGGGGGAGAGACCCAGTACTTC
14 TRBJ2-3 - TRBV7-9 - CASSPTLGADTQYF TGTGCCAGCAGCCCGACGCTAGGTGCAGATACGCAGTATTTT
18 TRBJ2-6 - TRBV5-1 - CASSPEGPSTPGANVLTF TGCGCCAGCAGCCCTGAGGGTCCGAGCACTCCTGGGGCCAACGTCCTGACTTTC